A single sample is the source of the 31 T cell receptor beta chains below, sequenced in a study of OX40 agonist ivuxolimab in advanced cancers. Assay used: immunoSEQ multiplex PCR; TCRdb lists only in-frame clones, some missing. The data hold almost 50,000 clones, with about 88% observed a single time. The material sequenced was CD4+ or CD8+ T cells sorted from blood, taken in a trial of the OX40 agonist ivuxolimab. Source of these receptors: an adult with an advanced solid tumor such as melanoma, head and neck, liver or kidney cancer.

The chain combines TRBV29-1 with TRBJ2-2; perhaps TRBD2 as D (5 bases). This CDR3 spans 14 amino acids. V was cut by 4 bases and J by 0 bases, with 9 bases left in between. Germline values: CDR1 SQVTM, CDR2 ANQGSEA. CDR3 DNA: TGCAGCGTTGGAGAGGGAACGAACACCGGGGAGCTGTTTTTT. Translated, it gives CSVGEGTNTGELFF.

V gene TRBV7-3 combines with J gene TRBJ2-1; D not resolved. The germline CDR1 and CDR2 sequences are SGHTA and FQGTGA. This CDR3 spans 13 amino acids. V lost 3 bases to trimming and J lost 6 bases, with 9 bases between them. CDR3 loop: CASSFMDGNEQFF. CDR3 sequence (DNA): TGTGCCAGCAGCTTCATGGACGGCAATGAGCAGTTCTTC.

V and J are TRBV28 and TRBJ1-1, with D possibly TRBD1 on 6 matching bases. The CDR3 is 14 amino acids. CDR1 is MDHEN, CDR2 SYDVKM, per germline. Trimming removed 8 bases at V and 0 bases at J, with 13 bases between. The CDR3 is CASLPGTMNTEAFF. Here the CDR3 DNA reads TGTGCCAGCCTACCCGGGACAATGAACACTGAAGCTTTCTTT.

The chain carries TRBV27 and TRBJ2-5, with D unclear. V lost 6 bases and J lost 2, with 4 bases in between. The CDR3 has 11 amino acids. The V gene's germline CDR1 is MNHEY and CDR2 SMNVEV (reference sequence). CDR3 sequence (DNA): TGTGCCAGCAGACAACAAGAGACCCAGTACTTC. Translation: CASRQQETQYF.

The genes are TRBV11-2 and TRBJ2-2, with TRBD2 identical over 9 bases. The CDR3 runs 15 residues. After removal of 5 bases from V and 5 bases from J, the junction contained 6 bases not matched to a gene. Germline V gene data show CDR1 as SGHAT and CDR2 as FQNNGV. The CDR3 reads CASSPGTSRTGELFF. CDR3 DNA sequence: TGTGCCAGCAGCCCCGGGACTAGCAGAACCGGGGAGCTGTTTTTT.

The chain combines TRBV4-3 with TRBJ1-2, with a possible D match to TRBD1 (5 bases). Germline V gives CDR1 LGHNA, CDR2 YSLEER. The CDR3 consists of 14 residues. Trimming stripped 3 bases from V and 5 bases from J, with 13 bases between. DNA of the CDR3: TGCGCCAGCAGCCATTTAGGACAAGGGTATGGCTACACCTTC. This codes for CASSHLGQGYGYTF.

The rearrangement joins TRBV19 to TRBJ1-1, with 10 bases matching TRBD1. The CDR3 is 13 residues long. Germline loops: CDR1 LNHDA, CDR2 SQIVND (reference sequence). J lost 4 bases, V lost 6 bases, and 2 bases had no gene match. The CDR3 DNA reads TGTGCCAGTAGCCGGGACAGGGGCACTGAAGCTTTCTTT. It is translated as CASSRDRGTEAFF. Full variable domain (outside the CDR3, taken from reference TRBV19 and TRBJ1-1): DGGITQSPKYLFRKEGQNVTLSCEQNLNHDAMYWYRQDPGQGLRLIYYSQIVNDFQKGDIAEGYSVSREKKESFPLTVTSAQKNPTAFYLCASSRDRGTEAFFGQGTRLTVV.

The chain's CDR3 is CAISEQLGGQGAQPQHF. DNA for the CDR3: TGTGCCATCAGTGAGCAGTTGGGCGGACAGGGGGCACAGCCCCAGCATTTT. The chain joins TRBV10-3 to TRBJ1-5; TRBD1 matches at 11 bases. Trimming took 2 bases from V and 7 from J; bases not matched to a gene: 10. The germline CDR1 and CDR2 sequences are ENHRY and SYGVKD. This CDR3 contains 17 residues.

The chain is built from TRBV9 and TRBJ1-3, with TRBD1 matching 7 bases. J lost 0 bases, V lost 4 bases, and 4 bases had no gene match. The CDR3 runs to 15 residues. Germline V gene data show CDR1 as SGDLS and CDR2 as YYNGEE. CDR3 region: CASSFQGVSGNTIYF. CDR3 sequence (DNA): TGTGCCAGCAGCTTCCAGGGGGTCTCTGGAAACACCATATATTTT.

The chain carries TRBV28 and TRBJ1-4, with no clear D. CDR1 is MDHEN and CDR2 is SYDVKM in the germline V gene. This CDR3 has 15 residues. Trimming left V 5 bases short and J 7 bases short, with 17 bases between. In DNA, the CDR3 is TGTGCCAGCAGTCGCCGACGGGAGGGTATTGAAAAACTGTTTTTT. This gives the protein CASSRRREGIEKLFF.

The chain is built from TRBV28 and TRBJ1-3; maybe TRBD1 (5 bases). Trimming shortened V by 5 bases and J by 9 bases, and 20 bases separated the two germline ends. This CDR3 has 15 amino acids. CDR1 is MDHEN, CDR2 SYDVKM, per germline. CDR3 amino acids: CASSRRGGQGSTIYF. The CDR3 nucleotides read TGTGCCAGCAGTAGGAGGGGAGGACAAGGGAGCACCATATATTTT.

CDR3 nucleotides: TGTGCCAGCAGCTCCGGACAGGGTTCCTACGAGCAGTACTTC. It is translated as CASSSGQGSYEQYF. J is TRBJ2-5 and V is TRBV5-4; TRBD1 matches 8 bases. The J call may not be correct, given that the DNA end is closer to TRBJ2-7. CDR1 SGHNT and CDR2 YYREEE come from the germline V gene (reference sequence). The CDR3 covers 14 residues.

The chain combines TRBV6-1 with TRBJ2-7; D is undetermined. CDR1 and CDR2 from the germline V gene are MNHNS and SASEGT. Trimming pared 3 bases from V and 7 bases from J, leaving 4 bases between. This CDR3 is 10 amino acids long. As DNA, the CDR3 is TGTGCCAGCAGTGATGCGGAGCAGTACTTC. It yields the protein CASSDAEQYF.

The V call is TRBV30, the J call TRBJ2-1; maybe TRBD1 (6 bases). Per the germline V gene, CDR1 is GTSNPN and CDR2 is SVGIG (reference sequence). Trimming cost V 2 bases and J 4 bases, with 12 bases left between them. The CDR3 runs 14 residues. The CDR3 reads CAWSFLTGYNEQFF. The CDR3 bases are TGTGCCTGGAGTTTCTTGACAGGTTACAATGAGCAGTTCTTC.

The chain is built from TRBV9 and TRBJ2-5; 8 bases align to TRBD2. Trimming took 2 bases from V and 5 from J; bases not matched to a gene: 5. This CDR3 has 14 residues. Germline V CDR1 and CDR2: SGDLS, YYNGEE. The CDR3: CASSVDSGGETQYF. For the CDR3, the DNA is TGTGCCAGCAGCGTGGACTCGGGGGGGGAGACCCAGTACTTC.

This sequence joins TRBV9 and TRBJ2-7, with D tentatively TRBD1 or TRBD2 (5 bases each). The CDR3 has 13 amino acids. Between the trimmed V and J ends, which lost 0 bases and 5 bases, there was a span of 9 bases. Looked up from germline, CDR1 is SGDLS and CDR2 is YYNGEE. CDR3 residues: CASSVDGDDEQYF. The CDR3 bases are TGTGCCAGCAGCGTAGACGGGGACGACGAGCAGTACTTC. Using reference TRBV9 and TRBJ2-7 for the parts outside the CDR3, the full variable domain is DSGVTQTPKHLITATGQRVTLRCSPRSGDLSVYWYQQSLDQGLQFLIQYYNGEERAKGNILERFSAQQFPDLHSELNLSSLELGDSALYFCASSVDGDDEQYFGPGTRLTVT.

The CDR3 loop reads CASSVEGNSYEQYF. The DNA for the CDR3 is TGTGCCAGCAGCGTAGAGGGGAATTCCTACGAGCAGTACTTC. The J gene is TRBJ2-7, the V gene TRBV9, with D possibly being TRBD1 (5 bases). The V gene's germline CDR1 is SGDLS and CDR2 YYNGEE. V lost 0 bases and J 1 base, leaving 8 bases between the germline ends. This CDR3 has 14 amino acids.

The chain combines TRBV5-1 with TRBJ1-1, with D hard to call. The length of the CDR3 is 14 residues. V was trimmed by 0 bases and J by 3 bases, leaving 9 bases between them. Germline V gives CDR1 SGHRS, CDR2 YFSETQ. CDR3 DNA sequence: TGCGCCAGCAGCTTGGCTGCGAGCCACACTGAAGCTTTCTTT. Its protein product is CASSLAASHTEAFF. Supplemented by reference TRBV5-1 and TRBJ1-1, the full variable domain reads KAGVTQTPRYLIKTRGQQVTLSCSPISGHRSVSWYQQTPGQGLQFLFEYFSETQRNKGNFPGRFSGRQFSNSRSEMNVSTLELGDSALYLCASSLAASHTEAFFGQGTRLTVV.

This sequence joins TRBV5-1 and TRBJ2-7; no clear D gene. The CDR3 contains 13 residues. CDR1 is SGHRS, CDR2 YFSETQ, per germline. V lost 4 bases to trimming and J lost 2 bases, with 10 bases between them. CDR3: CASSHDTTYEQYF. CDR3 sequence (DNA): TGCGCCAGCAGCCATGACACCACCTACGAGCAGTACTTC.

The chain has TRBV5-6 and TRBJ2-1; the match to TRBD2 covers 10 bases. The CDR3 runs 14 residues. Losses at the gene ends were 6 bases for V and 12 bases for J; bases not matched to a gene: 12. In germline, CDR1 is SGHDT, CDR2 YYEEEE. CDR3 DNA sequence: TGTGCCAGCACGAGCGGGAGGGGCCCGGGGAGGCAGTTCTTC. This encodes CASTSGRGPGRQFF.

As regards this clone: A read error may account for a junction end that differs from germline. The chain joins TRBV5-1 to TRBJ2-7; D remains ambiguous. CDR1 is SGHRS and CDR2 is YFSETQ in the germline V gene. The CDR3 length is 12 residues. The CDR3 nucleotides are TGTGCCAGCAGCCGAAGGTCCCTCGAGCAGTACTTC. Translating gives CASSRRSLEQYF.

The chain carries TRBV6-5 and TRBJ1-4; D call uncertain. There are 14 residues in the CDR3. The V gene's germline CDR1 is MNHEY and CDR2 SVGAGI. The V and J ends lost 6 bases and 4 bases respectively, with 12 bases between them. Written as DNA, the CDR3 is TGTGCCAGCAGGACGGACGGGATTAATGAAAAACTGTTTTTT. Protein sequence: CASRTDGINEKLFF.

V usage is TRBV4-3 and J usage is TRBJ2-5; TRBD1 matches 7 bases. CDR1 and CDR2 from the germline V gene are LGHNA and YSLEER. This CDR3 has 15 residues. The V segment lost 1 base and the J segment 3 bases; nucleotides outside the gene matches: 5. The CDR3 DNA sequence: TGCGCCAGCAGCCAAGTATTTGGGACAGAAGAGACCCAGTACTTC. This translates into CASSQVFGTEETQYF.

The chain has TRBV5-1 and TRBJ2-1; TRBD2 is a possible D gene (5 bases). The CDR3 has 13 residues. V was clipped by 0 bases and J by 8 bases, with 9 bases between them. CDR1 SGHRS and CDR2 YFSETQ come from the germline V gene. CDR3 DNA: TGCGCCAGCAGCTTGGGAGGGATTGATGAGCAGTTCTTC. Translating gives CASSLGGIDEQFF.

The chain has TRBV4-2 and TRBJ2-5; TRBD2 agrees at 16 bases. Germline trimming cut 3 bases from V and 3 bases from J; bases unmatched to any gene: 4. Germline CDR1 reads LGHNA; CDR2 reads YNFKEQ. The CDR3 is 17 amino acids. The CDR3 bases are TGTGCCAGCAGCCAGGGGACTAGCGGGAGGGCGGAAGAGACCCAGTACTTC. It codes for CASSQGTSGRAEETQYF.

The chain uses TRBV18 and TRBJ2-2; the D gene is possibly TRBD1 (6 bases). Germline V gene lookup returns CDR1 KGHSH and CDR2 LQKENI. Trimming cost V 4 bases and J 4 bases, with 13 bases left between them. The CDR3 spans 15 residues. CDR3 sequence (DNA): TGTGCCAGCTCACGCGACAGGAAAAGCACCGGGGAGCTGTTTTTT. It translates to CASSRDRKSTGELFF.

The rearrangement uses TRBV11-2 and TRBJ2-1, with D perhaps matching TRBD1 or TRBD2 (5 bases each). Germline CDR1 is SGHAT and CDR2 is FQNNGV. CDR3 length: 15 amino acids. Trimming cost V 3 bases and J 4 bases, with 13 bases left between them. The CDR3 reads CASSLGDRLYNEQFF. DNA for the CDR3: TGTGCCAGCAGCTTGGGGGATCGGTTGTACAATGAGCAGTTCTTC.

This clone turned up a few times. The chain is built from TRBV7-9 and TRBJ2-7; no clear D. Germline-derived CDR1 and CDR2 are SEHNR and FQNEAQ (reference sequence). V lost 5 bases and J lost 6, with 11 bases in between. The CDR3 runs to 12 residues. For the CDR3, the DNA is TGTGCCAGCAGCCGACCAGGTGGCGAGCAGTACTTC. Its translation: CASSRPGGEQYF.

The chain has TRBV28 and TRBJ2-7; D is possibly TRBD1 (8 bases). V lost 2 bases to trimming and J lost 0 bases, with 11 bases between them. This CDR3 spans 15 amino acids. CDR1 is MDHEN and CDR2 is SYDVKM in the germline V gene. CDR3: CASSLSGTGSYEQYF. CDR3 nucleotides: TGTGCCAGCAGTTTAAGCGGGACAGGCTCCTACGAGCAGTACTTC.

The chain combines TRBV5-1 with TRBJ1-1; no definite D call. This CDR3 region has 13 residues. Germline CDR1 and CDR2: SGHRS and YFSETQ. Trimming removed 4 bases at V and 7 bases at J, with 14 bases between. The CDR3 is CASSVDDRGEAFF. The CDR3 nucleotides read TGCGCCAGCAGCGTAGACGATCGGGGTGAAGCTTTCTTT.

The chain uses TRBV9 and TRBJ2-7; weak D call: TRBD2 (6 bases). The CDR3 totals 17 residues. CDR1 and CDR2 from the germline V gene are SGDLS and YYNGEE. Trimming cost V 0 bases and J 3 bases, with 19 bases left between them. This CDR3 reads CASSVGQGRTTNYEQYF. CDR3 nucleotide sequence: TGTGCCAGCAGCGTAGGGCAGGGCAGGACTACTAACTACGAGCAGTACTTC.